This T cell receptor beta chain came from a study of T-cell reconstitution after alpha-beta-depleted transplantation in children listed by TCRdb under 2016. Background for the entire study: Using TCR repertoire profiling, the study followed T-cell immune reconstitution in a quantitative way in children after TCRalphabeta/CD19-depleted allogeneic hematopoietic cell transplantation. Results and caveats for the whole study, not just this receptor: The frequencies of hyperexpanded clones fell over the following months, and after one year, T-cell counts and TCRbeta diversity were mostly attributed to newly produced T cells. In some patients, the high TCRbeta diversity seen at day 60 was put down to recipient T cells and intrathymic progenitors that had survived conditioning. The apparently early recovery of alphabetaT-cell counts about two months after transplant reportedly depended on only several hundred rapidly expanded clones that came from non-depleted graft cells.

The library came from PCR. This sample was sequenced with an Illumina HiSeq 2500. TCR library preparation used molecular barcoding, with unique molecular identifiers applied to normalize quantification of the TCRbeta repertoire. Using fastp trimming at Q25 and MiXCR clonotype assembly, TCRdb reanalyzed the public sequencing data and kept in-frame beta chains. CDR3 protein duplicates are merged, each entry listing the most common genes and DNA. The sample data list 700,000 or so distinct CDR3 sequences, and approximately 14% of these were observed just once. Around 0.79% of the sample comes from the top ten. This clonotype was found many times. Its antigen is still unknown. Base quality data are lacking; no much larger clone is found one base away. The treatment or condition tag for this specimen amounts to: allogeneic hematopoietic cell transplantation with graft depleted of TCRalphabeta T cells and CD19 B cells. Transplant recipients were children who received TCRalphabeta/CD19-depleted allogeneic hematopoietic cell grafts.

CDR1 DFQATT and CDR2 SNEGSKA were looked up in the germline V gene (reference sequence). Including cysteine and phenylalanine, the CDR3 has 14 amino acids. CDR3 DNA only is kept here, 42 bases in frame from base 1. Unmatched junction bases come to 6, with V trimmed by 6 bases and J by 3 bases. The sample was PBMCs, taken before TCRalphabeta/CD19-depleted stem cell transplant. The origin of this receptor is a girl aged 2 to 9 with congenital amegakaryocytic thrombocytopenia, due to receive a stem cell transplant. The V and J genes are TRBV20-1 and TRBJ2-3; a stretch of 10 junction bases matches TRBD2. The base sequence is TGCAGTGCCCTTAGCGGGAGGAAGACAGATACGCAGTATTTT. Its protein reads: CSALSGRKTDTQYF.